This is a list of T cell receptor beta chains from one sample in a study of cytomegalovirus exposure and HLA in healthy donors. Measured with immunoSEQ multiplex PCR; TCRdb has only the in-frame clones, and not every one. This sample has approximately 150,000 clones; roughly 80% occur once, and the top ten carry approximately 1.3%. The specimen was PBMCs. The source is a man under 40 in good health and CMV-seronegative. The CDR3 runs from the conserved cysteine through the conserved F or W. A D gene is named only where the DNA matches it firmly. Some rows have no size entry. The others give once, few or many, or a class for an expanded clone.

clone_size: -
v_call: TRBV28
d_call: TRBD1
j_call: TRBJ2-7
cdr3_aa: CASSVGTGGSYEQYF
cdr3_nt: TGTGCCAGCAGTGTAGGGACAGGGGGCTCCTACGAGCAGTACTTC

clone_size: -
v_call: TRBV28
d_call: TRBD1
j_call: TRBJ2-7
cdr3_aa: CASSPAGQGYEQYF
cdr3_nt: TGTGCCAGCAGTCCCGCGGGACAGGGCTACGAGCAGTACTTC

clone_size: few
v_call: TRBV30
d_call: -
j_call: TRBJ2-7
cdr3_aa: CAWSRVSEQYF
cdr3_nt: TGTGCCTGGAGTCGGGTCTCCGAGCAGTACTTC

clone_size: -
v_call: TRBV5-6
d_call: TRBD1
j_call: TRBJ2-2
cdr3_aa: CASSWDRKNTGELFF
cdr3_nt: TGTGCCAGCAGCTGGGACAGGAAGAACACCGGGGAGCTGTTTTTT

clone_size: -
v_call: TRBV19
d_call: TRBD2
j_call: TRBJ2-1
cdr3_aa: CASILAGYNEQFF
cdr3_nt: TGTGCCAGTATCCTAGCGGGTTACAATGAGCAGTTCTTC

clone_size: -
v_call: TRBV19
d_call: TRBD2
j_call: TRBJ2-1
cdr3_aa: CASSIVSSGENEQFF
cdr3_nt: TGTGCCAGTAGTATAGTATCTAGCGGGGAAAATGAGCAGTTCTTC

clone_size: -
v_call: TRBV11-2
d_call: TRBD1
j_call: TRBJ1-1
cdr3_aa: CASSLETGENTEAFF
cdr3_nt: TGTGCCAGCAGCTTGGAAACAGGGGAGAACACTGAAGCTTTCTTT

clone_size: -
v_call: TRBV4-3
d_call: -
j_call: TRBJ1-3
cdr3_aa: CASSQIGGLSGNTIYF
cdr3_nt: TGCGCCAGCAGCCAAATTGGTGGACTATCTGGAAACACCATATATTTT

clone_size: -
v_call: TRBV4-1
d_call: TRBD1
j_call: TRBJ1-2
cdr3_aa: CASSQDIWGQPYGYTF
cdr3_nt: TGCGCCAGCAGCCAAGATATATGGGGACAGCCCTATGGCTACACCTTC

clone_size: -
v_call: TRBV5-1
d_call: TRBD1
j_call: TRBJ1-6
cdr3_aa: CASGLIPGQENSPLHF
cdr3_nt: TGCGCCAGCGGACTCATACCGGGACAGGAGAATTCACCCCTCCACTTT

clone_size: -
v_call: TRBV9
d_call: TRBD2
j_call: TRBJ2-7
cdr3_aa: CASSVVGEGGNEQYF
cdr3_nt: TGTGCCAGCAGCGTAGTAGGGGAGGGTGGAAACGAGCAGTACTTC

clone_size: -
v_call: TRBV6-5
d_call: TRBD1
j_call: TRBJ2-3
cdr3_aa: CASSRRGRADTQYF
cdr3_nt: TGTGCCAGCAGTCGCAGGGGGCGGGCAGATACGCAGTATTTT

clone_size: once
v_call: TRBV5-5
d_call: -
j_call: TRBJ2-6
cdr3_aa: CASSLVGASSGANVLTF
cdr3_nt: TGTGCCAGCAGCTTGGTAGGGGCCAGCTCTGGGGCCAACGTCCTGACTTTC

clone_size: -
v_call: TRBV4-1
d_call: TRBD2
j_call: TRBJ2-1
cdr3_aa: CASSQERWAGGITYNEQFF
cdr3_nt: TGCGCCAGCAGCCAAGAGCGATGGGCGGGAGGGATTACATACAATGAGCAGTTCTTC

clone_size: -
v_call: TRBV10-3
d_call: TRBD1
j_call: TRBJ2-7
cdr3_aa: CAISAQDREYEQYF
cdr3_nt: TGTGCCATCAGTGCCCAGGACAGGGAGTACGAGCAGTACTTC

clone_size: -
v_call: TRBV4-1
d_call: -
j_call: TRBJ2-5
cdr3_aa: CASSQGQFQETQYF
cdr3_nt: TGCGCCAGCAGCCAAGGACAGTTTCAAGAGACCCAGTACTTC

clone_size: -
v_call: TRBV7-2
d_call: TRBD1
j_call: TRBJ2-1
cdr3_aa: CASSLAGTGVRYNEQFF
cdr3_nt: TGTGCCAGCAGCTTAGCCGGGACAGGGGTGCGCTACAATGAGCAGTTCTTC

clone_size: few
v_call: TRBV4-3
d_call: TRBD2
j_call: TRBJ2-1
cdr3_aa: CASSPVAAGGDNEQFF
cdr3_nt: TGCGCCAGCAGCCCCGTCGCAGCGGGAGGCGACAATGAGCAGTTCTTC

clone_size: -
v_call: TRBV19
d_call: TRBD2
j_call: TRBJ2-7
cdr3_aa: CASSATSGRTYEQYF
cdr3_nt: TGTGCCAGTAGTGCTACTAGCGGGAGGACCTACGAGCAGTACTTC

clone_size: -
v_call: TRBV7-2
d_call: -
j_call: TRBJ2-7
cdr3_aa: CASSLLAERSLDEQYF
cdr3_nt: TGTGCCAGCAGCCTTTTAGCGGAGCGATCCCTAGACGAGCAGTACTTC

clone_size: -
v_call: TRBV15
d_call: TRBD1
j_call: TRBJ1-1
cdr3_aa: CATSRRQGRGAFF
cdr3_nt: TGTGCCACCAGCAGAAGACAGGGGCGGGGAGCTTTCTTT

clone_size: few
v_call: TRBV2
d_call: TRBD1
j_call: TRBJ1-2
cdr3_aa: CASSEANRGYGYTF
cdr3_nt: TGTGCCAGCAGTGAAGCTAACAGGGGTTATGGCTACACCTTC

clone_size: -
v_call: TRBV9
d_call: TRBD2
j_call: TRBJ2-7
cdr3_aa: CASSSRLAGDSYEQYF
cdr3_nt: TGTGCCAGCAGCTCGAGACTAGCGGGGGACTCCTACGAGCAGTACTTC

clone_size: -
v_call: TRBV7-2
d_call: TRBD1
j_call: TRBJ1-2
cdr3_aa: CASSYLQGERYTF
cdr3_nt: TGTGCCAGCAGCTACCTACAGGGGGAACGCTACACCTTC

clone_size: -
v_call: TRBV9
d_call: -
j_call: TRBJ2-2
cdr3_aa: CASSVGGPGAGELFF
cdr3_nt: TGTGCCAGCAGCGTAGGCGGACCAGGGGCCGGGGAGCTGTTTTTT

clone_size: once
v_call: TRBV30
d_call: -
j_call: TRBJ1-5
cdr3_aa: CAWSAILNQPQHF
cdr3_nt: TGTGCCTGGAGTGCTATCTTAAATCAGCCCCAGCATTTT

clone_size: -
v_call: TRBV30
d_call: -
j_call: TRBJ2-5
cdr3_aa: CAWAGGAQETQYF
cdr3_nt: TGTGCCTGGGCCGGGGGTGCTCAAGAGACCCAGTACTTC

clone_size: -
v_call: TRBV11-2
d_call: -
j_call: TRBJ2-7
cdr3_aa: CASSLGILSSYEQYF
cdr3_nt: TGTGCCAGCAGCCTGGGCATTCTGAGCTCCTACGAGCAGTACTTC

clone_size: -
v_call: TRBV30
d_call: -
j_call: TRBJ2-5
cdr3_aa: CALGQGKTQYF
cdr3_nt: TGTGCCCTGGGGCAGGGGAAGACCCAGTACTTC

clone_size: -
v_call: TRBV29-1
d_call: -
j_call: TRBJ1-6
cdr3_aa: CSVEEAGGSPLHF
cdr3_nt: TGCAGCGTTGAGGAGGCCGGGGGTTCACCCCTCCACTTT

clone_size: -
v_call: TRBV9
d_call: TRBD2
j_call: TRBJ2-5
cdr3_aa: CASSVGLAGGIRETQYF
cdr3_nt: TGTGCCAGCAGCGTAGGACTAGCGGGAGGGATAAGGGAGACCCAGTACTTC

clone_size: -
v_call: TRBV5-1
d_call: TRBD1
j_call: TRBJ1-1
cdr3_aa: CASSLRQGGSTEAFF
cdr3_nt: TGCGCCAGCAGCTTGCGACAGGGTGGAAGCACTGAAGCTTTCTTT

clone_size: -
v_call: TRBV9
d_call: -
j_call: TRBJ2-1
cdr3_aa: CASSLASPTYNEQFF
cdr3_nt: TGTGCCAGCAGCCTAGCGTCTCCTACCTACAATGAGCAGTTCTTC

clone_size: -
v_call: TRBV5-1
d_call: TRBD1
j_call: TRBJ1-1
cdr3_aa: CASSPGDSPLNTEAFF
cdr3_nt: TGCGCCAGCAGCCCCGGGGACAGTCCCTTGAACACTGAAGCTTTCTTT

clone_size: -
v_call: TRBV7-8
d_call: TRBD1
j_call: TRBJ2-1
cdr3_aa: CASSSPLDRGEYNEQFF
cdr3_nt: TGTGCCAGCAGCTCCCCCCTGGACAGGGGGGAATACAATGAGCAGTTCTTC

clone_size: few
v_call: TRBV5-6
d_call: -
j_call: TRBJ1-2
cdr3_aa: CASSLRGGPLNYGYTF
cdr3_nt: TGTGCCAGCAGCTTGAGGGGGGGCCCACTTAACTATGGCTACACCTTC

clone_size: -
v_call: TRBV5-1
d_call: TRBD1
j_call: TRBJ2-5
cdr3_aa: CASSIGQGSMAETQYF
cdr3_nt: TGCGCCAGCAGCATAGGACAGGGGTCGATGGCCGAGACCCAGTACTTC

clone_size: once
v_call: TRBV4-3
d_call: -
j_call: TRBJ2-6
cdr3_aa: CASSQDTGGRAGANVLTF
cdr3_nt: TGCGCCAGCAGCCAAGATACCGGGGGAAGGGCTGGGGCCAACGTCCTGACTTTC

clone_size: -
v_call: TRBV18
d_call: -
j_call: TRBJ1-1
cdr3_aa: CASSPPMGGVGTEAFF
cdr3_nt: TGTGCCAGCTCACCACCAATGGGTGGAGTAGGCACTGAAGCTTTCTTT

clone_size: once
v_call: TRBV11-2
d_call: -
j_call: TRBJ2-7
cdr3_aa: CASSLDWLRVSSSYEQYF
cdr3_nt: TGTGCCAGCAGCTTAGATTGGCTCCGTGTGTCAAGCTCCTACGAGCAGTACTTC

clone_size: -
v_call: TRBV7-3
d_call: -
j_call: TRBJ2-7
cdr3_aa: CASSPSSGSSYEQYF
cdr3_nt: TGTGCCAGCAGCCCCTCCTCGGGATCCTCCTACGAGCAGTACTTC

clone_size: -
v_call: TRBV28
d_call: -
j_call: TRBJ2-2
cdr3_aa: CASRVGVANTGELFF
cdr3_nt: TGTGCCAGCAGGGTCGGGGTAGCGAACACCGGGGAGCTGTTTTTT

clone_size: -
v_call: TRBV7-6
d_call: -
j_call: TRBJ1-1
cdr3_aa: CASSNRVGGLRTEAFF
cdr3_nt: TGTGCCAGCAGCAACCGAGTGGGGGGGCTCCGAACTGAAGCTTTCTTT

clone_size: -
v_call: TRBV19
d_call: TRBD2
j_call: TRBJ2-2
cdr3_aa: CASGLAGVSGELFF
cdr3_nt: TGTGCCAGTGGACTAGCGGGAGTATCCGGGGAGCTGTTTTTT

clone_size: few
v_call: TRBV7-9
d_call: TRBD1
j_call: TRBJ2-7
cdr3_aa: CASSPETGTGYEQYF
cdr3_nt: TGTGCCAGCAGCCCAGAGACCGGGACAGGGTACGAGCAGTACTTC

clone_size: few
v_call: TRBV28
d_call: TRBD1
j_call: TRBJ2-7
cdr3_aa: CASSPLDRGDQYF
cdr3_nt: TGTGCCAGCAGTCCCTTAGACAGGGGGGACCAGTACTTC

clone_size: -
v_call: TRBV5-1
d_call: -
j_call: TRBJ2-7
cdr3_aa: CASSLPSSYEQYF
cdr3_nt: TGCGCCAGCAGCTTGCCGAGCTCCTACGAGCAGTACTTC

clone_size: -
v_call: TRBV15
d_call: TRBD2
j_call: TRBJ2-3
cdr3_aa: CATSRGGGRGGPDTQYF
cdr3_nt: TGTGCCACCAGCAGAGGCGGAGGGCGGGGGGGCCCTGATACGCAGTATTTT